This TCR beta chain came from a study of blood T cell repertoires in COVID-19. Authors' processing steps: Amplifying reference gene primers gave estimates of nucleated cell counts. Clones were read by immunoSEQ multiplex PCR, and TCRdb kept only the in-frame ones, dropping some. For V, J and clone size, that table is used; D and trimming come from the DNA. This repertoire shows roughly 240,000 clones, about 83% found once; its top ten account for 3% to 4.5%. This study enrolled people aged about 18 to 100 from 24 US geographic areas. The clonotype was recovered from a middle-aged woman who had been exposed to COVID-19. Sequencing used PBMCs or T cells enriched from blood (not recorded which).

As DNA, the CDR3 is TGCGCCAGCAGCCGACAAGAAGAGACCCAGTACTTC. This sequence encodes CASSRQEETQYF. This rearrangement joins TRBV5-1 to TRBJ2-5; D call uncertain. Deletions cut 4 bases from V and 3 bases from J, with 7 bases between. Germline V gene lookup returns CDR1 SGHRS and CDR2 YFSETQ. This CDR3 has 12 residues. Together with reference TRBV5-1 and TRBJ2-5, the CDR3 gives the full variable domain: KAGVTQTPRYLIKTRGQQVTLSCSPISGHRSVSWYQQTPGQGLQFLFEYFSETQRNKGNFPGRFSGRQFSNSRSEMNVSTLELGDSALYLCASSRQEETQYFGPGTRLLVL.